This T cell receptor (beta chain) was recorded in a study of blood T cell repertoires in COVID-19. Study context: The study drew acute and convalescent COVID-19 samples from the United States, Italy and Spain. In each case, the material was cDNA or gDNA derived from T cells, B-cell-depleted T cells, or PBMCs.

Generated by immunoSEQ multiplex PCR, the TCRdb table keeps only in-frame clones and is missing some. Here the sample spans a few hundred thousand clones, around 87% being singletons. V lost 2 bases to trimming and J lost 5 bases, with 7 bases between them. Per germline, CDR1 MNHEY and CDR2 SVGEGT. The CDR3 contains 12 residues. This clone came up a few times. This specimen includes other DNA sequences encoding the same CDR3. The chain uses TRBV6-2 or TRBV6-3 and TRBJ2-7; D is unresolved. Material for sequencing was peripheral blood. The sequence derives from a woman aged 30 to 39 who had recovered from COVID-19. The CDR3 loop reads CASSYPSDEQYF. Written as DNA, the CDR3 is TGTGCCAGCAGTTACCCCAGCGACGAGCAGTACTTC.